This T cell receptor (beta chain) emerged from a study of cytomegalovirus exposure and HLA in healthy donors. PCR involved 60 Vbeta and 13 Jbeta primers. The method was immunoSEQ multiplex PCR; TCRdb's version includes in-frame clones alone and lacks a portion of them. Among 150,000 to 200,000 clones, around three quarters were seen once, and the ten largest hold around 1.9%. V lost 5 bases, J lost 4 bases, and 10 bases stayed unmatched. In germline, CDR1 is MDHEN, CDR2 SYDVKM. The CDR3 loop spans 17 amino acids. The sample consisted of PBMCs. This sequence originates from a woman in her twenties or thirties in good health and CMV-seropositive. The V and J genes are TRBV28 and TRBJ1-5; 11 bases align to TRBD1. CDR3 coding DNA: TGTGCCAGCAGTCAGAGTGCCGGGACAGGGGGGAATCAGCCCCAGCATTTT. It codes for CASSQSAGTGGNQPQHF.